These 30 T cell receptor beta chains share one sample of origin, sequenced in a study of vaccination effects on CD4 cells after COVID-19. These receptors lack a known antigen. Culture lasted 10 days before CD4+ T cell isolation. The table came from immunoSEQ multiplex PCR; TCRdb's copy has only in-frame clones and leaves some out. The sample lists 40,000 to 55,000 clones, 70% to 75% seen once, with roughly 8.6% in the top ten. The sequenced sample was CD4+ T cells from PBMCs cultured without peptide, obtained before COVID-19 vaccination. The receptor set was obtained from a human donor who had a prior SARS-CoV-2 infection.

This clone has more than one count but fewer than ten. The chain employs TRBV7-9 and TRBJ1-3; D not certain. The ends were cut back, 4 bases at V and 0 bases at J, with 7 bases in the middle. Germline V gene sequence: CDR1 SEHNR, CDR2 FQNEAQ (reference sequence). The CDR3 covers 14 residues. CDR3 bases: TGTGCCAGCAGCTCAAGAACCTCTGGAAACACCATATATTTT. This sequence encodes CASSSRTSGNTIYF.

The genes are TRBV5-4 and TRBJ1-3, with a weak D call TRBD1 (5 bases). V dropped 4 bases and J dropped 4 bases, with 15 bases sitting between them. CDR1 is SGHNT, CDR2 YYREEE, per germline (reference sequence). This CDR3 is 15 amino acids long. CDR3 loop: CASSLMGGPGNTIYF. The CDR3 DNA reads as TGTGCCAGCAGCCTGATGGGGGGTCCAGGAAACACCATATATTTT.

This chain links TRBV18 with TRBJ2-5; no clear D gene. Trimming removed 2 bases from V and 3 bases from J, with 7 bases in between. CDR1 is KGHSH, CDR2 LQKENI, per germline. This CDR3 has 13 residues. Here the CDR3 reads CASSPWAKETQYF. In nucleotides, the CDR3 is TGTGCCAGCTCACCATGGGCCAAAGAGACCCAGTACTTC.

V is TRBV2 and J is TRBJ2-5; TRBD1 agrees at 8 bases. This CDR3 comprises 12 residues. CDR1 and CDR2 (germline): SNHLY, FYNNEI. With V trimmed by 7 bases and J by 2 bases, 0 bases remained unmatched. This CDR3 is CASNRGQETQYF. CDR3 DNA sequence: TGTGCCAGCAACAGGGGGCAAGAGACCCAGTACTTC.

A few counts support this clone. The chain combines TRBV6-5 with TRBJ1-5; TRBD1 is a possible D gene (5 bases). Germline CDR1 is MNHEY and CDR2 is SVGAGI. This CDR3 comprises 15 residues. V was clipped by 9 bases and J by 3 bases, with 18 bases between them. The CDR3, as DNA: TGTGCCAGGCCTACGGGGGGACCACACAATCAGCCCCAGCATTTT. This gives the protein CARPTGGPHNQPQHF.

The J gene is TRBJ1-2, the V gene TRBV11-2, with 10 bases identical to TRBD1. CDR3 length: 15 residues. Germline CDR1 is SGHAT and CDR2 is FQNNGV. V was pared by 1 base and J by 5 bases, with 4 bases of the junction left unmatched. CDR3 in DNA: TGTGCCAGCAGCTTAGTAGGGACAGGGGCTTATGGCTACACCTTC. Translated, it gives CASSLVGTGAYGYTF.

DNA of the CDR3: TGTGCCATCATGGGTCTGGGTCCCCCCATGTATTTT. Protein product: CAIMGLGPPMYF. J is TRBJ2-3 and V is TRBV10-3; D ambiguous. The CDR3 covers 12 residues. Deletions cut 7 bases from V and 14 bases from J, with 19 bases between. CDR1 is ENHRY and CDR2 is SYGVKD in the germline V gene.

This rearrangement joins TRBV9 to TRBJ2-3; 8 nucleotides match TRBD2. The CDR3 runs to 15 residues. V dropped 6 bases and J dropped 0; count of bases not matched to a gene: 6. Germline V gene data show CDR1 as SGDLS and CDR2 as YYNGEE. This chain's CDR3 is CASTGGSWSTDTQYF. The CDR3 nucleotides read TGTGCCAGCACGGGGGGGTCGTGGAGCACAGATACGCAGTATTTT.

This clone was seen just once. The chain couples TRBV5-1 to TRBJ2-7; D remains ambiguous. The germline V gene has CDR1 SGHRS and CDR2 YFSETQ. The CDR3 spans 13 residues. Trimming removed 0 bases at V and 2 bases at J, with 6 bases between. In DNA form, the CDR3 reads TGCGCCAGCAGCTTGGTACCTCCCTACGAGCAGTACTTC. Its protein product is CASSLVPPYEQYF.

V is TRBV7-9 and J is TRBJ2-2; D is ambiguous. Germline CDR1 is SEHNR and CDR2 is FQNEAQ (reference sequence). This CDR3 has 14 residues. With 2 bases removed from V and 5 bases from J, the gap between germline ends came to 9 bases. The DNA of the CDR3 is TGTGCCAGCAGCTTAACGCAGCAAACCGGGGAGCTGTTTTTT. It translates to CASSLTQQTGELFF.

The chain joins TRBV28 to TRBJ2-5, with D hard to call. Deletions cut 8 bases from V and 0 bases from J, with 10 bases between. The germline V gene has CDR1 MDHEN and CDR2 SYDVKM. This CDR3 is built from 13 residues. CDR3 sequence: CASGSSYQETQYF. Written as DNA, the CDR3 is TGTGCCAGCGGATCGAGCTACCAAGAGACCCAGTACTTC.

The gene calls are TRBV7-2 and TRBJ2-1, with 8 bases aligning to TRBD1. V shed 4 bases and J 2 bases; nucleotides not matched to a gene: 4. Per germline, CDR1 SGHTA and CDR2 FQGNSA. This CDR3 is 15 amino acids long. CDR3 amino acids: CASSSTGATYNEQFF. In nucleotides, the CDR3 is TGTGCCAGCAGCTCGACAGGGGCGACCTACAATGAGCAGTTCTTC.

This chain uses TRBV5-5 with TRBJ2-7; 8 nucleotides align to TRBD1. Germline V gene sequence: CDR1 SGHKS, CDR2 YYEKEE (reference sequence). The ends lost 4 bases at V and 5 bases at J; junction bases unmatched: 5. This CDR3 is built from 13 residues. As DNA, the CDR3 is TGTGCCAGCAGCCCCAGGACAGGGAACGAGCAGTACTTC. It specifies CASSPRTGNEQYF. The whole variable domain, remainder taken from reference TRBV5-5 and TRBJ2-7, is DAGVTQSPTHLIKTRGQQVTLRCSPISGHKSVSWYQQVLGQGPQFIFQYYEKEERGRGNFPDRFSARQFPNYSSELNVNALLLGDSALYLCASSPRTGNEQYFGPGTRLTVT.

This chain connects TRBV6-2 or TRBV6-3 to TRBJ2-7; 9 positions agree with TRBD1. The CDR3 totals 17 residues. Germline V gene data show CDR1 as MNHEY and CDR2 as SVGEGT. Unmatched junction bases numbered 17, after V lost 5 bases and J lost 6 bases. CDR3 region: CASSIHLPTGGGGEQYF. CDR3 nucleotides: TGTGCCAGCAGTATCCACTTACCGACAGGGGGAGGAGGCGAGCAGTACTTC.

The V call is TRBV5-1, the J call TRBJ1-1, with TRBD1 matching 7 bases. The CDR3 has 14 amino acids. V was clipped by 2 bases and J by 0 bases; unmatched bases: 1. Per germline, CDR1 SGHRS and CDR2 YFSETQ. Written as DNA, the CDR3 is TGCGCCAGCAGCTTCGACAGGGTGAACACTGAAGCTTTCTTT. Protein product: CASSFDRVNTEAFF.

The CDR3 DNA sequence: TGTGCTAGTGGTTTGGTACGGGATGGCACAGATACGCAGTATTTT. It encodes CASGLVRDGTDTQYF. The chain employs TRBV12-5 and TRBJ2-3, with D possibly TRBD2 on 5 matching bases. CDR1 and CDR2 from the germline V gene are LGHNT and FRNRAP. The length of the CDR3 is 15 residues. Between the trimmed V and J ends, which lost 0 bases and 1 base, there was a span of 8 bases. Variable domain in full (rest from reference TRBV12-5 and TRBJ2-3): DARVTQTPRHKVTEMGQEVTMRCQPILGHNTVFWYRQTMMQGLELLAYFRNRAPLDDSGMPKDRFSAEMPDATLATLKIQPSEPRDSAVYFCASGLVRDGTDTQYFGPGTRLTVL.

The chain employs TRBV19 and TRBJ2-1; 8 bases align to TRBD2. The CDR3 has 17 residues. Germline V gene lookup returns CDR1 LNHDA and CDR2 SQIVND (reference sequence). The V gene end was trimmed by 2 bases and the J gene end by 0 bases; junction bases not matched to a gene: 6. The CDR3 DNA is TGTGCCAGTAGTATATTGTCGGGACTAGGCTCCTACAATGAGCAGTTCTTC. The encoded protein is CASSILSGLGSYNEQFF.

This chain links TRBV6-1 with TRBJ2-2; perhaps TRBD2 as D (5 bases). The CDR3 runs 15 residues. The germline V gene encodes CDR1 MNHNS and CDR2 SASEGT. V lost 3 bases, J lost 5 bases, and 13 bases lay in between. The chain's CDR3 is CASSEPGERTGELFF. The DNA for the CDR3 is TGTGCCAGCAGTGAGCCCGGGGAGCGTACCGGGGAGCTGTTTTTT.

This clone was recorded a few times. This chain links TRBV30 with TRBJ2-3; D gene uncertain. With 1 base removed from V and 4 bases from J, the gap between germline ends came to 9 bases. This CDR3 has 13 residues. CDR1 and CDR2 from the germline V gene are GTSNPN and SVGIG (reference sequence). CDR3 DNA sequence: TGTGCCTGGAGTGGTCCGGCCGCAGATACGCAGTATTTT. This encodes CAWSGPAADTQYF.

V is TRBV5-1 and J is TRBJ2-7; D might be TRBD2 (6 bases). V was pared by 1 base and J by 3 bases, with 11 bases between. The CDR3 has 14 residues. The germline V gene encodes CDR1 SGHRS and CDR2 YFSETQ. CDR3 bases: TGCGCCAGCAGCTTGATGGGAGGCAACTACGAGCAGTACTTC. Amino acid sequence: CASSLMGGNYEQYF.

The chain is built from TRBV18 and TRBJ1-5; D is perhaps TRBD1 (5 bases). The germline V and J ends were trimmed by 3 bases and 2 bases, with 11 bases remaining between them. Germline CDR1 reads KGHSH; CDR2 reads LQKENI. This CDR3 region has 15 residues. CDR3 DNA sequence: TGTGCCAGCTCACCCCTGGGAGGGGGCAATCAGCCCCAGCATTTT. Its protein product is CASSPLGGGNQPQHF.

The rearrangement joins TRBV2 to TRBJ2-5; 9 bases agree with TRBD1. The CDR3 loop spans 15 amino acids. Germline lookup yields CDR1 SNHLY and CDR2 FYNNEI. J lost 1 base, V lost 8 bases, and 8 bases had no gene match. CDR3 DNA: TGTGCCAGCTCCCGGACAGGGGTGGTCCAAGAGACCCAGTACTTC. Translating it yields CASSRTGVVQETQYF.

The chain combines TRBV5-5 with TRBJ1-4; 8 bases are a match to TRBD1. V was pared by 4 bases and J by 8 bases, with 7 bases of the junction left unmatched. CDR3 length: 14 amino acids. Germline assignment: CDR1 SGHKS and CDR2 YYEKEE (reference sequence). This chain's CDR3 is CASSQGARQEKLFF. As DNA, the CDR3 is TGTGCCAGCAGCCAGGGGGCGCGTCAAGAAAAACTGTTTTTT.

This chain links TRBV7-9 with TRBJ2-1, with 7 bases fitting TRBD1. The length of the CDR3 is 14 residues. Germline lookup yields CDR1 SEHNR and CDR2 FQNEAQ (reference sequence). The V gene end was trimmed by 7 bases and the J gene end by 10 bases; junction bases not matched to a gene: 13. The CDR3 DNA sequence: TGTGCCAGCACACCCGGGACAGCCCTTTGGGAGCAGTTCTTC. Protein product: CASTPGTALWEQFF.

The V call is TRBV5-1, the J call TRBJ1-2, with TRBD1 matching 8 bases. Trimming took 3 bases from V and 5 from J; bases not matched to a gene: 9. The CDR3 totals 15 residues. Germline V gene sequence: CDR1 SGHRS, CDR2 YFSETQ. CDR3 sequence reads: CASSSQGAPRYGYTF. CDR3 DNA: TGCGCCAGCAGCTCGCAGGGGGCGCCTAGGTATGGCTACACCTTC.

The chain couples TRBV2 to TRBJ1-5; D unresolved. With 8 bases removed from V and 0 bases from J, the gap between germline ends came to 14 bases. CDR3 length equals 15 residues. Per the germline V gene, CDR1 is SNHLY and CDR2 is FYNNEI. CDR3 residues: CASQETYYSNQPQHF. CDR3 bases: TGTGCCAGCCAAGAGACTTATTATAGCAATCAGCCCCAGCATTTT.

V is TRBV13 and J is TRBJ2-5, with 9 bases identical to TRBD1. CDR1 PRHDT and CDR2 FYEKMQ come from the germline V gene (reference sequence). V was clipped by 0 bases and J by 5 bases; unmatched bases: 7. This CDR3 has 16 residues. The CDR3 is CASSLGLSGQGETQYF. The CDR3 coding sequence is TGTGCCAGCAGCTTAGGCCTCTCGGGACAGGGTGAGACCCAGTACTTC.

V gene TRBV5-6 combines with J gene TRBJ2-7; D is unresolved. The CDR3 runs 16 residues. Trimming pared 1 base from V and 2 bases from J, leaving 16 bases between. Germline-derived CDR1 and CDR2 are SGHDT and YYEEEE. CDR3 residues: CASSLRKRMFTYEQYF. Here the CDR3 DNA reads TGTGCCAGCAGCTTGCGAAAGCGTATGTTCACCTACGAGCAGTACTTC.

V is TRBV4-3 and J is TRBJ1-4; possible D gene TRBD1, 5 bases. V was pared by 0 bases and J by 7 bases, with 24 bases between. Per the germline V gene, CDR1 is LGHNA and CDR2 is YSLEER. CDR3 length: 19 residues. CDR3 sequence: CASSQEHARGDFSGEKLFF. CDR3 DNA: TGCGCCAGCAGCCAAGAACACGCGCGGGGCGATTTTAGTGGTGAAAAACTGTTTTTT.

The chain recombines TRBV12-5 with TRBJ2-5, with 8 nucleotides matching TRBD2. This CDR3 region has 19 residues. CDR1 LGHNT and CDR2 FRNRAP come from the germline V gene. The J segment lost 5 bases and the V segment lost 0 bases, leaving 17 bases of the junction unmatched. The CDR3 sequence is CASGLVLGQTSGPPETQYF. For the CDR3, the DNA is TGTGCTAGTGGTTTGGTTCTGGGCCAAACTAGCGGACCACCGGAGACCCAGTACTTC.